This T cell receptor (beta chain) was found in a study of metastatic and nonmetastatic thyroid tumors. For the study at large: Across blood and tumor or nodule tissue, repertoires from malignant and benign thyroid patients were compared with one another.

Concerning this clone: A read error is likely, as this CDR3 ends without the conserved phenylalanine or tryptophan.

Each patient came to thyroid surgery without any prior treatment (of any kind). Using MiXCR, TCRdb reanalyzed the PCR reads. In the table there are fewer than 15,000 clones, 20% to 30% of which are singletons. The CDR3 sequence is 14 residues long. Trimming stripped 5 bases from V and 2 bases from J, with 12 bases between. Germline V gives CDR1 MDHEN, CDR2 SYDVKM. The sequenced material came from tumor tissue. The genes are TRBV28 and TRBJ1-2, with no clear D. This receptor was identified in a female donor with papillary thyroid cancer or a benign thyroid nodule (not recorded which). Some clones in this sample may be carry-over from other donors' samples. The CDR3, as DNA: TGTGCCAGCAGTCCGGGTTGTGGAAACTATGGCTACACCTCC. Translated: CASSPGCGNYGYTS.